A selection of T cell receptor beta chains follows, all from one sample in a study of cytomegalovirus exposure and HLA in healthy donors. TCRdb's table, derived via immunoSEQ multiplex PCR, lists solely in-frame clones and lacks some. The sample holds around 120,000 clones, 65% to 80% seen once. Material for sequencing was PBMCs. These receptors came from a woman in her forties in good health and CMV-seronegative. Both conserved end residues are part of each CDR3. A D gene is named only where the DNA matches it firmly. Not every row has a clone size; where given, it reads once, few, many or a size class.

D gene	J gene	V gene	clone size	CDR3 DNA	CDR3 protein
TRBD2	TRBJ2-2	TRBV6-6	NA	TGTGCCAGCAGTTACCTGGGGGGGGACACCGGGGAGCTGTTTTTT	CASSYLGGDTGELFF
NA	TRBJ2-7	TRBV18	few	TGTGCCAGCTCACCAAGTAGCGCCGAGCAGTACTTC	CASSPSSAEQYF
TRBD1	TRBJ2-1	TRBV27	NA	TGTGCCTGCTCCGGGACAGCTTACAATGAGCAGTTCTTC	CACSGTAYNEQFF
TRBD2	TRBJ2-3	TRBV27	NA	TGTGCCAGCAGTTTACCCGGGACTAGCGGGACCTATACGCAGTATTTT	CASSLPGTSGTYTQYF
TRBD2	TRBJ2-1	TRBV5-1	once	TGCGCCAGCAGCGTTGGTGGGACTAGCGGGAATCGTAATGAGCAGTTCTTC	CASSVGGTSGNRNEQFF
NA	TRBJ2-3	TRBV2	NA	TGTGCCAGCAGTCAGTTCGGAGGGCCAGATACGCAGTATTTT	CASSQFGGPDTQYF
TRBD1	TRBJ2-7	TRBV6-6	once	TGTGCCAGCAGCCCGGGACAGGCCCCCTACGAGCAGTACTTC	CASSPGQAPYEQYF
TRBD2	TRBJ2-2	TRBV7-9	NA	TGTGCCAGCAGCTCCGCGGGGGACTATCTGAACACCGGGGAGCTGTTTTTT	CASSSAGDYLNTGELFF
NA	TRBJ2-7	TRBV30	NA	TGTGCCTGGGCGGGGTCCGGTTACGAGCAGTACTTC	CAWAGSGYEQYF
NA	TRBJ2-7	TRBV14	NA	TGTGCCAGCAGCCAAGCCATGCAGGGCCTCCACGAGCAGTACTTC	CASSQAMQGLHEQYF
TRBD1	TRBJ2-2	TRBV5-6	NA	TGTGCCAGCAGCTTGGCCGGGACAGGGTTACCCGGGGAGCTGTTTTTT	CASSLAGTGLPGELFF
NA	TRBJ2-2	TRBV7-3	few	TGTGCCAGCAGCTTAGGGGGCAGGGGGAACACCGGGGAGCTGTTTTTT	CASSLGGRGNTGELFF
TRBD1	TRBJ1-4	TRBV7-9	NA	TGTGCCAGCAGCCGGACAGGAACTAATGAAAAACTGTTTTTT	CASSRTGTNEKLFF
TRBD1	TRBJ1-1	TRBV4-2	NA	TGTGCCAGCAGCAGAATGACAGGGGGCGCAGGAATGAACACTGAAGCTTTCTTT	CASSRMTGGAGMNTEAFF
TRBD1	TRBJ1-6	TRBV2	once	TGTGCCAGCAGTGTACAGGACAGGGCGCCGTCACCCCTCCACTTT	CASSVQDRAPSPLHF
NA	TRBJ2-2	TRBV18	NA	TGTGCCAGCTCACCACAGCCAGGGGTGAGCACCGGGGAGCTGTTTTTT	CASSPQPGVSTGELFF
TRBD2	TRBJ2-2	TRBV27	once	TGTGCCAGCAGTTTATTCCGGGGAGGGACCGGGGAGCTGTTTTTT	CASSLFRGGTGELFF
TRBD2	TRBJ2-1	TRBV29-1	few	TGCAGCGTTGAAAAGGGAGTTATTAGCGGGCCTTACAATGAGCAGTTCTTC	CSVEKGVISGPYNEQFF
NA	TRBJ2-3	TRBV27	NA	TGTGCCAGCTCCGGACAGAACACAGATACGCAGTATTTT	CASSGQNTDTQYF
NA	TRBJ2-6	TRBV7-2	few	TGTGCCAGCAGCCTAGACAGCTCTGGGGCCAACGTCCTGACTTTC	CASSLDSSGANVLTF
TRBD1	TRBJ2-7	TRBV6-1	once	TGTGCCAGCAGCCTAACAGGGGACCTACGAGGGGAGTACTTC	CASSLTGDLRGEYF
TRBD2	TRBJ2-2	TRBV7-9	few	TGTGCCAGCAGCTTAGTTGCGGGGGGCCTTTCCGGGGAGCTGTTTTTT	CASSLVAGGLSGELFF